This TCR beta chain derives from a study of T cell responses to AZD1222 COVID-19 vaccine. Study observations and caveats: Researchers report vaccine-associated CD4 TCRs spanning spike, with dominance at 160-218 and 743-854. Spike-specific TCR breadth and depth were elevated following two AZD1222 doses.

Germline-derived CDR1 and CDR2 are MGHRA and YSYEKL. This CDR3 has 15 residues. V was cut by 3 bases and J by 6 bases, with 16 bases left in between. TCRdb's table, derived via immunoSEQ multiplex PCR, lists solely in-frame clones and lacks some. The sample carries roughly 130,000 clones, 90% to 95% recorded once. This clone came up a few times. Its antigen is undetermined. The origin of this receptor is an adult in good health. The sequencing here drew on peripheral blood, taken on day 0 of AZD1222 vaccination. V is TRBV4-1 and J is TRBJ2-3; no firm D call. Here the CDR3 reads CASSQAGSLRDTQYF. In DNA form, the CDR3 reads TGCGCCAGCAGCCAGGCCGGGTCTCTTCGGGATACGCAGTATTTT.